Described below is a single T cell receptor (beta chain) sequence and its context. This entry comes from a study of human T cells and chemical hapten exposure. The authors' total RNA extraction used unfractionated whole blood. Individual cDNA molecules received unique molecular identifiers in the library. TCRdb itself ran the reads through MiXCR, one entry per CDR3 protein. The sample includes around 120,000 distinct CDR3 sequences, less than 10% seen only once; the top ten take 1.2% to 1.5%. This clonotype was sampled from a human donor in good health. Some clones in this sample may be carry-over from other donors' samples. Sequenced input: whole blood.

Here the CDR3 DNA reads TGTGCCAGCAGCCCTCCGACCCGTAGTGAGCAGTTCTTC. Its protein is CASSPPTRSEQFF. The V and J genes are TRBV7-9 and TRBJ2-1; D is undetermined. The germline V and J ends were trimmed by 5 bases and 9 bases, with 14 bases remaining between them. This CDR3 region has 13 residues. CDR1 and CDR2 (germline): SEHNR, FQNEAQ (reference sequence).